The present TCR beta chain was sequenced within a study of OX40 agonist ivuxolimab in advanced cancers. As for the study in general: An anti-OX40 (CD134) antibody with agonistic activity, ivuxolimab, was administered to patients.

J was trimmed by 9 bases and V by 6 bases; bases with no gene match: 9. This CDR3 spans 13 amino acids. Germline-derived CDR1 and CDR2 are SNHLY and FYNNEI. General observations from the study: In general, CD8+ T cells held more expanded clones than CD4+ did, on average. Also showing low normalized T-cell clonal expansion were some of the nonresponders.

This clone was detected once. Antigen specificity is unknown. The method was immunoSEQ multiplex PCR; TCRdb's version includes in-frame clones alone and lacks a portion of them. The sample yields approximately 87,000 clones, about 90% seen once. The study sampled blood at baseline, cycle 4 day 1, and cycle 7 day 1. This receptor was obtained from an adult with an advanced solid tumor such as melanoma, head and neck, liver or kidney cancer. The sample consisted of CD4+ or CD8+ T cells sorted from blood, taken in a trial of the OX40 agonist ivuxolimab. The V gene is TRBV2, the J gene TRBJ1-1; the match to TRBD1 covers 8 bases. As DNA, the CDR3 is TGTGCCAGCAGAACGGACAGGGCCCCGCAAGCTTTCTTT. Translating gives CASRTDRAPQAFF. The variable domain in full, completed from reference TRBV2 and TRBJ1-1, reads EPEVTQTPSHQVTQMGQEVILRCVPISNHLYFYWYRQILGQKVEFLVSFYNNEISEKSEIFDDQFSVERPDGSNFTLKIRSTKLEDSAMYFCASRTDRAPQAFFGQGTRLTVV.